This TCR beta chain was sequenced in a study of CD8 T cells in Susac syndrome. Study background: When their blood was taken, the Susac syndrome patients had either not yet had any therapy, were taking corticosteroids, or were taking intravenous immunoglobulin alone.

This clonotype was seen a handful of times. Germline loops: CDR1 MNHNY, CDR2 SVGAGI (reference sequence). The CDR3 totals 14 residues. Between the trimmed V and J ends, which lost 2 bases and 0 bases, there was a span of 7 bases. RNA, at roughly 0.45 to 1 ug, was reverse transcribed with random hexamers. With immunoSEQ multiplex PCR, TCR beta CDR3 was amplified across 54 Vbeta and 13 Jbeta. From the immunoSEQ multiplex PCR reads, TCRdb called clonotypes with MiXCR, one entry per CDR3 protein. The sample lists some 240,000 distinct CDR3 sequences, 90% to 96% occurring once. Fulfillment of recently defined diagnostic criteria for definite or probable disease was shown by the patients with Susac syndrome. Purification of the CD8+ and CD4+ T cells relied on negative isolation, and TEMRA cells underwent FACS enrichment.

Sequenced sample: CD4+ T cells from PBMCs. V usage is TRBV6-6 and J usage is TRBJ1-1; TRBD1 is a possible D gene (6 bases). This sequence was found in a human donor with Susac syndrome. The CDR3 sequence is CASSYGQMNTEAFF. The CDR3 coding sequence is TGTGCCAGCAGTTACGGACAGATGAACACTGAAGCTTTCTTT.